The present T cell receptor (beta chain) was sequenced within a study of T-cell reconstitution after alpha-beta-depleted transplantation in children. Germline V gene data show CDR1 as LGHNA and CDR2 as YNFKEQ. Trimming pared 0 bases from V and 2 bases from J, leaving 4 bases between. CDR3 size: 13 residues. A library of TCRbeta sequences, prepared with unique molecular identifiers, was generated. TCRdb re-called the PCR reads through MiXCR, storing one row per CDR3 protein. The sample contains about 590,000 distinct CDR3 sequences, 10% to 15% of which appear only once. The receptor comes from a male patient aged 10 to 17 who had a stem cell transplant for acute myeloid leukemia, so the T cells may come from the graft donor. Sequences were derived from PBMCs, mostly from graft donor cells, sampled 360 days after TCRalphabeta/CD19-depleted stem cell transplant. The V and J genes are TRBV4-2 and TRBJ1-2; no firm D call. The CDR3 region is CASSQEENYGYTF. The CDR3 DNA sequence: TGTGCCAGCAGCCAAGAAGAGAACTATGGCTACACCTTC.